The rows below give T cell receptor beta chains drawn from one sample of a study of cytomegalovirus exposure and HLA in healthy donors. The protocol was immunoSEQ multiplex PCR, while the TCRdb copy is restricted to in-frame clones and leaves out a portion. Found here are roughly 140,000 clones, roughly three quarters of them singletons; the top ten hold approximately 4.9%. Sequencing was performed on PBMCs. The receptors derive from a woman in her 50s in good health and CMV-seronegative. Both conserved end residues are part of each CDR3. The D gene is left open where the match is weak. Clone size is given for some rows only: seen once, a few or many times, or a class if the clone is expanded.

V	J	D	size	length	DNA	CDR3
TRBV15	TRBJ2-1	.	.	15	TGTGCCACCAGCAGGGGTGGGGCTAGTCTGAATGAGCAGTTCTTC	CATSRGGASLNEQFF
TRBV4-1	TRBJ1-6	.	.	15	TGCGCCAGCAGCCATGGCGGGCTTTTGAATTCACCCCTCCACTTT	CASSHGGLLNSPLHF
TRBV15	TRBJ2-5	TRBD1	.	12	TGTGCCACGACAGGGCTGGGGGAGACCCAGTACTTC	CATTGLGETQYF
TRBV7-2	TRBJ2-3	.	once	15	TGTGCCAGCAGCTTACGACTAGTGAGGGCAGATACGCAGTATTTT	CASSLRLVRADTQYF
TRBV6-1	TRBJ2-4	TRBD1	.	15	TGTGCCAGCGAAACCCTTGACAGGGATCGAGACATTCAGTACTTC	CASETLDRDRDIQYF
TRBV7-9	TRBJ2-5	TRBD2	medium-sized	12	TGTGCCAGCGGGGGGGATGCGGAGACCCAGTACTTC	CASGGDAETQYF
TRBV10-3	TRBJ2-1	TRBD2	.	13	TGTGCCATCAGAGGTAGCGGGGGCCCGGAGCAGTTCTTC	CAIRGSGGPEQFF
TRBV28	TRBJ2-1	.	.	15	TGTGCCAGCAGTTTCATGGCCCGGGGTGGCAATGAGCAGTTCTTC	CASSFMARGGNEQFF
TRBV5-6	TRBJ2-2	TRBD1	.	13	TGTGCCAGCAGCAGTGGACAGGGGTGGGGCTGGGCTTTT	CASSSGQGWGWAF
TRBV5-6	TRBJ1-1	.	.	15	TGTGCCAGCAGCTTGGTGTACCAGGGATACACTGAAGCTTTCTTT	CASSLVYQGYTEAFF
TRBV7-2	TRBJ2-7	TRBD1	.	14	TGTGCCAGCAGCTCTAGACAGGGGGGGTACGAGCAGTACTTC	CASSSRQGGYEQYF
TRBV7-3	TRBJ2-2	TRBD1	.	15	TGTGCCAGCAGCCGGACAGGGGGGCGCACCGGGGAGCTGTTTTTT	CASSRTGGRTGELFF
TRBV28	TRBJ1-2	.	.	13	TGTGCCAGCAGTTTGACAGAGCTCTATGGCTACACCTTC	CASSLTELYGYTF
TRBV27	TRBJ2-1	.	once	15	TGTGCCAGCAGTTCCACCTTCGCCAGTCACAATGAGCAGTTCTTC	CASSSTFASHNEQFF
TRBV5-4	TRBJ2-7	TRBD1	.	14	TGTGCCAGCAGCAAGGGACAGGGAGGAGACGAGCAGTACTTC	CASSKGQGGDEQYF
TRBV29-1	TRBJ1-1	TRBD1	.	20	TGCAGCGCCCTGAGCTCCGGGACAGGGACTTACCTCACCGGGAACACTGAAGCTTTCTTT	CSALSSGTGTYLTGNTEAFF
TRBV13	TRBJ2-4	TRBD1	.	14	TGTGCCAGCAGCCCCAACAGGGGAAGAGACATTCAGTACTTC	CASSPNRGRDIQYF
TRBV6-5	TRBJ2-1	TRBD2	.	16	TGTGCCAGCAGTTACGCAGCTAGCGGGGGGGCCAATGAGCAGTTCTTC	CASSYAASGGANEQFF
TRBV29-1	TRBJ2-7	TRBD1	.	11	TGCAGCGCCAACAGGGGAAGAAGGCAGTACTTC	CSANRGRRQYF
TRBV30	TRBJ2-3	TRBD2	.	14	TGTGCCTGGACCCCGGGACTAGTCACAGATACGCAGTATTTT	CAWTPGLVTDTQYF
TRBV5-1	TRBJ2-3	TRBD2	.	16	TGCGCCAGCAGCGTCCCAACTAGCGGAGGCACAGATACGCAGTATTTT	CASSVPTSGGTDTQYF
TRBV14	TRBJ1-1	.	.	14	TGTGCCAGCAGCCAAGTGGCCATGAACACTGAAGCTTTCTTT	CASSQVAMNTEAFF
TRBV7-8	TRBJ2-7	TRBD2	.	16	TGTGCCAGCAGCGTCGAGACTAGCGGGGTTACCTACGAGCAGTACTTC	CASSVETSGVTYEQYF
TRBV11-2	TRBJ2-7	.	.	14	TGTGCCAGCAGCTTAGAAGCGGACTCCTACGAGCAGTACTTC	CASSLEADSYEQYF
TRBV6-5	TRBJ1-2	.	few	13	TGTGCCAGCAGTTACATGGGCAGGGATGGCTACACCTTC	CASSYMGRDGYTF
TRBV7-8	TRBJ2-1	TRBD2	once	17	TGTGCCAGCAGCTTAAGGACTAGCGGGGGCCAATACAATGAGCAGTTCTTC	CASSLRTSGGQYNEQFF
TRBV10-3	TRBJ2-1	.	.	16	TGTGCCATCAGCGACCCTCTAAGCGGCTCCTACAATGAGCAGTTCTTC	CAISDPLSGSYNEQFF
TRBV10-3	TRBJ1-1	TRBD1	.	15	TGTGCCATCAGTGAGCCGGGACAGTTGAACACTGAAGCTTTCTTT	CAISEPGQLNTEAFF
TRBV19	TRBJ1-5	.	.	13	TGTGCCAGTAGCGAACAGGGAAATCAGCCCCAGCATTTT	CASSEQGNQPQHF
TRBV27	TRBJ2-5	.	once	16	TGTGCCAGCAGTTCCGTGAGTACCGGGGGACAAGAGACCCAGTACTTC	CASSSVSTGGQETQYF
TRBV5-1	TRBJ2-3	TRBD2	.	14	TGCGCCAGCAGTTTTGGGGGGGATATAGATACGCAGTATTTT	CASSFGGDIDTQYF
TRBV19	TRBJ1-4	.	.	16	TGTGCCAGTAGTATTTCCGGGGGGCCCGAGGGCGAAAAACTGTTTTTT	CASSISGGPEGEKLFF
TRBV6-5	TRBJ2-7	TRBD2	.	13	TGTGCCAGCAGTTACGCCCTAGCGGCCGAGCAGTACTTC	CASSYALAAEQYF
TRBV7-8	TRBJ2-2	.	.	15	TGTGCCAGCAGCTTACCCAGGACGAACACCGGGGAGCTGTTTTTT	CASSLPRTNTGELFF
TRBV7-8	TRBJ1-1	TRBD1	once	16	TGTGCCAGCAGCACCACCGGGACAGGGGGGAACACTGAAGCTTTCTTT	CASSTTGTGGNTEAFF
TRBV9	TRBJ2-1	TRBD2	.	15	TGTGCCAGCAGCGCTAGCGGGGACTCCTACAATGAGCAGTTCTTC	CASSASGDSYNEQFF
TRBV7-9	TRBJ1-4	TRBD1	.	14	TGTGCCAGCAGCCCCAGGACAGGGAACGAAAAACTGTTTTTT	CASSPRTGNEKLFF
TRBV5-6	TRBJ2-5	.	.	15	TGTGCCAGCAGCTTCAATGAGGGCAGGGGAGAGACCCAGTACTTC	CASSFNEGRGETQYF
TRBV5-6	TRBJ2-7	TRBD1	.	15	TGTGCCAGCAGCTTGGCCGGGACAGGGGCTCTCGAGCAGTACTTC	CASSLAGTGALEQYF
TRBV2	TRBJ2-3	TRBD2	.	17	TGTGCCAGCAGCGGCCAAACTAGCGGGGGGCAAACAGATACGCAGTATTTT	CASSGQTSGGQTDTQYF
TRBV7-9	TRBJ2-7	TRBD1	.	15	TGTTCCAGCAGCTTCGACAGGGGGCGCATCTACGAGCAGTACTTC	CSSSFDRGRIYEQYF
TRBV28	TRBJ1-5	.	.	16	TGTGCCAGCAGGGAGGGTGGGCCGTTGAGCAATCAGCCCCAGCATTTT	CASREGGPLSNQPQHF
TRBV5-1	TRBJ1-2	.	.	14	TGCGCCAGCAGCTTGCCAGGCGCTACCGATGGCTACACCTTC	CASSLPGATDGYTF
TRBV2	TRBJ2-7	.	.	14	TGTGCCAGCAGTGAGCGTACAGGGCCCTACGAGCAGTACTTC	CASSERTGPYEQYF
TRBV9	TRBJ1-4	.	.	16	TGTGCCAGCAGCGTAGGAGTTCAGGGCGGTAATGAAAAACTGTTTTTT	CASSVGVQGGNEKLFF
TRBV5-1	TRBJ2-5	.	once	15	TGCGCCAGCAGCTTAGGACTCGCACGGAAAGAGACCCAGTACTTC	CASSLGLARKETQYF
TRBV7-9	TRBJ2-1	.	.	12	TGTGCCAGCAGCTCGGTCGCACGAGAGCAGTTCTTC	CASSSVAREQFF
TRBV27	TRBJ1-4	.	.	14	TGTGCCAGCGGCTATCCGGGTTCTAATGAAAAACTGTTTTTT	CASGYPGSNEKLFF
TRBV30	TRBJ2-1	.	.	15	TGTGCCTGGAGAATTAATAGCGGCTCCTACAATGAGCAGTTCTTC	CAWRINSGSYNEQFF
TRBV28	TRBJ1-3	.	.	14	TGTGCCTCTCAATGGGGGGGCTCTGGAAACACCATATATTTT	CASQWGGSGNTIYF
TRBV10-3	TRBJ2-7	TRBD2	.	14	TGTGCCATCAGTCCTACTAGCGGGGGTTACGAGCAGTACTTC	CAISPTSGGYEQYF
TRBV2	TRBJ2-1	TRBD2	.	15	TGTGCCAGCAGGAAGGGGACTAGCGGGAACAATGAGCAGTTCTTC	CASRKGTSGNNEQFF